Described below is a single T cell receptor (beta chain) sequence and its context. Researchers ran the PCR with 60 Vbeta and 13 Jbeta primers. TCRdb keeps only in-frame clones here, not all; method: immunoSEQ multiplex PCR. The sample carries some 70,000 clones, around 80% recorded once. This record belongs to a study of cytomegalovirus exposure and HLA in healthy donors. V was pared by 1 base and J by 5 bases, with 11 bases between. CDR3 length equals 14 residues. Germline lookup yields CDR1 MGHRA and CDR2 YSYEKL. The chain is built from TRBV4-1 and TRBJ1-2, with D tentatively TRBD1 (6 bases). This TCR was recovered from a man between 50 and 59 years old in good health and CMV-seronegative. The specimen was PBMCs. CDR3: CASSQVGGGYGYTF. For the CDR3, the DNA is TGCGCCAGCAGCCAAGTGGGAGGGGGGTATGGCTACACCTTC.